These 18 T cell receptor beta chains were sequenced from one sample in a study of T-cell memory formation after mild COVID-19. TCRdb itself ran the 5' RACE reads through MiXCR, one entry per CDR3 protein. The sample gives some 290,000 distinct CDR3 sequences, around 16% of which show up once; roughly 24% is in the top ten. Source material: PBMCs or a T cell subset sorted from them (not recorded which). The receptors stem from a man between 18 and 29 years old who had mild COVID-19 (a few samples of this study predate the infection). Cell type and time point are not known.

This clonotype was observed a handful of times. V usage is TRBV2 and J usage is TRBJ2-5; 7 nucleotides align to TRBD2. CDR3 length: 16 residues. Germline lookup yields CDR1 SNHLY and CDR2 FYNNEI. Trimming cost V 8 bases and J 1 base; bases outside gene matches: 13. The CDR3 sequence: CASGYDLAGPQETQYF. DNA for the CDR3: TGTGCCAGCGGGTATGACTTAGCGGGCCCCCAAGAGACCCAGTACTTC.

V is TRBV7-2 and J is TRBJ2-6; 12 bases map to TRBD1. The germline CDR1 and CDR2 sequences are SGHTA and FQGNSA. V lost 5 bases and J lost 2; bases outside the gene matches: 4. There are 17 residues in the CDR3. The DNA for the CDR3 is TGTGCCAGCAGCCCGCGGGACAGGGGGCCTGGGGCCAACGTCCTGACTTTC. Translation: CASSPRDRGPGANVLTF.

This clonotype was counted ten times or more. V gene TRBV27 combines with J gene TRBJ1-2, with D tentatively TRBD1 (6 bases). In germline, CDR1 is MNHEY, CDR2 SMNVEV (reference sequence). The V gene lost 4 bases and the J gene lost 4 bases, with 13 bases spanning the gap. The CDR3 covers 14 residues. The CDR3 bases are TGTGCCAGCAGTTCCAAGGGGGGTGGCTATGGCTACACCTTC. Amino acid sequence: CASSSKGGGYGYTF.

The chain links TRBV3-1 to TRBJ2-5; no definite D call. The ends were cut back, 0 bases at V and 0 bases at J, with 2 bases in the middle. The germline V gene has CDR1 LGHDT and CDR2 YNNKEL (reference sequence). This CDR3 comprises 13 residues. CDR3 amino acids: CASSQENQETQYF. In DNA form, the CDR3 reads TGTGCCAGCAGCCAAGAGAACCAAGAGACCCAGTACTTC.

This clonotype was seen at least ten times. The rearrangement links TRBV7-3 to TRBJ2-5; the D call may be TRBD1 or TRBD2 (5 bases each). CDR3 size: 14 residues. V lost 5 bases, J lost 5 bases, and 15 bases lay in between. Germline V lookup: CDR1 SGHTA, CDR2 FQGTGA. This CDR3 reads CASSGGDSRETQYF. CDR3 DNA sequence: TGTGCCAGCAGCGGGGGAGATTCGCGTGAGACCCAGTACTTC.

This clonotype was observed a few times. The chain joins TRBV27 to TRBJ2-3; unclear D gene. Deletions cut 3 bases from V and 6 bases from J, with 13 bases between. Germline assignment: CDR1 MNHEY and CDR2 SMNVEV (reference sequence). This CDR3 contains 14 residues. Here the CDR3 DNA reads TGTGCCAGCAGTTTTGCGCCAGTGGGGGATACGCAGTATTTT. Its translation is CASSFAPVGDTQYF.

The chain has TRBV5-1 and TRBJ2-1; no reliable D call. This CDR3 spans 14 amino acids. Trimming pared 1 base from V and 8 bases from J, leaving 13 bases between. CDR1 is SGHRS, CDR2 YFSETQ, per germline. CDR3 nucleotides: TGCGCCAGCAGCTTGTACCGCCGCGCCGATGAGCAGTTCTTC. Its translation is CASSLYRRADEQFF.

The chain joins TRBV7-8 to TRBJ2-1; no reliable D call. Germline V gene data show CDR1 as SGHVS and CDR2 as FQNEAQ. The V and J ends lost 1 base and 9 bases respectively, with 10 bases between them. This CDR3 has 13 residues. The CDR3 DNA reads TGTGCCAGCAGCTTAGTAGGGTTTGGTGAGCAGTTCTTC. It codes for CASSLVGFGEQFF. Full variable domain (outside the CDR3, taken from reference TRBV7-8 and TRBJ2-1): GAGVSQSPRYKVAKRGQDVALRCDPISGHVSLFWYQQALGQGPEFLTYFQNEAQLDKSGLPSDRFFAERPEGSVSTLKIQRTQQEDSAVYLCASSLVGFGEQFFGPGTRLTVL.

CDR3 protein: CASSLARGGGTGELFF. DNA for the CDR3: TGTGCCAGCAGCCTAGCCAGGGGGGGGGGCACCGGGGAGCTGTTTTTT. The chain couples TRBV11-2 to TRBJ2-2, with D perhaps being TRBD1 or TRBD2 (7 bases each). CDR1 and CDR2 from the germline V gene are SGHAT and FQNNGV. Trimming pared 5 bases from V and 4 bases from J, leaving 17 bases between. There are 16 residues in the CDR3. The full variable domain, rest sourced from reference TRBV11-2 and TRBJ2-2, is EAGVAQSPRYKIIEKRQSVAFWCNPISGHATLYWYQQILGQGPKLLIQFQNNGVVDDSQLPKDRFSAERLKGVDSTLKIQPAKLEDSAVYLCASSLARGGGTGELFFGEGSRLTVL.

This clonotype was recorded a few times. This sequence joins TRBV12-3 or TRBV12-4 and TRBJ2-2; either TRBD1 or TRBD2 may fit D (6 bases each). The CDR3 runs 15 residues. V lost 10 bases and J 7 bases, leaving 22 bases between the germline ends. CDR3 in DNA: TGTGCCATCCCCGTCTGGGGGGCTAGTAACGGGGAGCTGTTTTTT. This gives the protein CAIPVWGASNGELFF.

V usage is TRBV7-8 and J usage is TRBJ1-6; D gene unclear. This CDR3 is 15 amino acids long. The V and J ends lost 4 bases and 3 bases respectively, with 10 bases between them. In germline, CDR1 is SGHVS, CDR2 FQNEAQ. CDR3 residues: CASSYQEYYNSPLHF. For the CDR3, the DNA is TGTGCCAGCAGCTATCAGGAATACTATAATTCACCCCTCCACTTT.

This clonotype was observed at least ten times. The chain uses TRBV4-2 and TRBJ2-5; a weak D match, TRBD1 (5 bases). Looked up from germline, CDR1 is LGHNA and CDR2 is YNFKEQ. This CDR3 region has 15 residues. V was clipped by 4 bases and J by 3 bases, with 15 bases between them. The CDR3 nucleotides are TGTGCCAGCAGCCCCTACAAGGGGTCAGAAGAGACCCAGTACTTC. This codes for CASSPYKGSEETQYF.

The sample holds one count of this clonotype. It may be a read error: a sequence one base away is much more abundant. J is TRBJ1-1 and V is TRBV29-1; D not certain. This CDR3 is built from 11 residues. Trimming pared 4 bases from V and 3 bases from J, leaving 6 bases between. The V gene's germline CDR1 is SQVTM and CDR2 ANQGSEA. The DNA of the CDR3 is TGCAGCGTTGGGGGAGACACTGAAGCTTTCTTT. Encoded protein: CSVGGDTEAFF.

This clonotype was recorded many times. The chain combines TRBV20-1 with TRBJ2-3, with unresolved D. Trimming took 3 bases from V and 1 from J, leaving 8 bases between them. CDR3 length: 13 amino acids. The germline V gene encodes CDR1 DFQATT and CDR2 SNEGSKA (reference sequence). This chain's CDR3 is CSARPGGTDTQYF. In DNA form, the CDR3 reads TGCAGTGCTAGGCCCGGAGGCACAGATACGCAGTATTTT.

The CDR3 loop reads CASSDGYGYTF. CDR3 sequence (DNA): TGTGCCAGCAGTGACGGCTATGGCTACACCTTC. The chain uses TRBV25-1 and TRBJ1-2; D remains ambiguous. Trimming cost V 3 bases and J 4 bases, with 3 bases left between them. The CDR3 spans 11 residues. Germline V gene sequence: CDR1 MGHDK, CDR2 SYGVNS.

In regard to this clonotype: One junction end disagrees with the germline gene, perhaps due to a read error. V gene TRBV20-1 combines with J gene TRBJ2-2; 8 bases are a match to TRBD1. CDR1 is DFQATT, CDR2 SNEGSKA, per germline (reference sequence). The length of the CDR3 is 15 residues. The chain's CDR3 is CSAGDPGTGRIGLFF. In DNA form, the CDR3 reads TGCAGTGCTGGAGACCCCGGGACAGGCCGGATAGGGCTGTTTTTT.

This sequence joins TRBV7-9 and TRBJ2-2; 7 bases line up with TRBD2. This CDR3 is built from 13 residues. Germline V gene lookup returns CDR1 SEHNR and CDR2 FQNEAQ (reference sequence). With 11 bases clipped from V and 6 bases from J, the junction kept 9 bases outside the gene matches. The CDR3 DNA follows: TGTGCCCGTGGCGGGGGTTCCGCCGGGGAGCTGTTTTTT. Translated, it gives CARGGGSAGELFF.

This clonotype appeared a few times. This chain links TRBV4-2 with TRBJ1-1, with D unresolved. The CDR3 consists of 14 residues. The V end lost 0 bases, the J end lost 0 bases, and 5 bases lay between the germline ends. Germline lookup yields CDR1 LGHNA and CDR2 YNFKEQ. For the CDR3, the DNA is TGTGCCAGCAGCCAAGATGACATGAACACTGAAGCTTTCTTT. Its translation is CASSQDDMNTEAFF.